This T cell receptor beta chain comes out of a study of T-cell memory formation after mild COVID-19. Looking at the study overall: For the most part, TCR clusters were specific to one donor.

TCRdb analysed the 5' RACE reads with MiXCR anew, one entry per CDR3 protein. Of under 450,000 distinct CDR3 sequences in the sample, 20% to 25% were seen once. This clonotype was counted a few times. Its specificity is not known. The study, taken as a whole, reports: Some clones that responded were present in memory (sampled pre-infection), which suggests cross-reactive memory joined. Of the contracting clones, CD4+ ones lay mainly in CM and EM, and CD8+ ones in EMRA. Contracting clones, day 15 to 85, had balanced CD4/CD8, and later expanders favored CD4+.

The CDR3 spans 14 residues. Germline V gives CDR1 SGHTA, CDR2 FQGNSA. V lost 2 bases and J 9 bases, leaving 14 bases between the germline ends. Sequenced material: PBMCs or a T cell subset sorted from them (not recorded which). The TCR comes from a young man who had mild COVID-19 (a few samples of this study predate the infection). Cell type and time point are not known. The chain recombines TRBV7-2 with TRBJ2-1, with D unclear. The CDR3 loop is CASSLSFTNAEQFF. CDR3 DNA sequence: TGTGCCAGCAGCTTAAGTTTCACTAACGCTGAGCAGTTCTTC. The full variable domain, its missing parts supplied by reference TRBV7-2 and TRBJ2-1, is GAGVSQSPSNKVTEKGKDVELRCDPISGHTALYWYRQSLGQGLEFLIYFQGNSAPDKSGLPSDRFSAERTGGSVSTLTIQRTQQEDSAVYLCASSLSFTNAEQFFGPGTRLTVL.